These 5 T cell receptor beta chains were sequenced from one sample in a study of blood T cell repertoires in COVID-19. The method was immunoSEQ multiplex PCR; TCRdb's version includes in-frame clones alone and lacks a portion of them. The table has 35,000 to 55,000 clones, more than 70% seen once. The material sequenced was peripheral blood. The receptor set was obtained from a human donor in a cohort sampled during active COVID-19.

This clone is a singleton in its sample. The chain joins TRBV5-1 to TRBJ2-1; 11 bases match TRBD1. Germline V gene sequence: CDR1 SGHRS, CDR2 YFSETQ. This CDR3 has 16 amino acids. Germline trimming cut 0 bases from V and 8 bases from J; bases unmatched to any gene: 7. In DNA form, the CDR3 reads TGCGCCAGCAGCTTGGAGGGGACAGGGGGTTGGGATGAGCAGTTCTTC. It yields the protein CASSLEGTGGWDEQFF.

This chain joins TRBV5-1 and TRBJ2-5, with D possibly TRBD1 on 5 matching bases. Trimming removed 4 bases from V and 2 bases from J, with 9 bases in between. The CDR3 is 13 residues long. Germline V lookup: CDR1 SGHRS, CDR2 YFSETQ. CDR3 nucleotides: TGCGCCAGCAGCGGGGCAGGTCAAGAGACCCAGTACTTC. Its protein product is CASSGAGQETQYF.

This chain uses TRBV4-2 with TRBJ2-1; possibly TRBD1 for D (5 bases). Germline V lookup: CDR1 LGHNA, CDR2 YNFKEQ. CDR3 length: 11 amino acids. Trimming took off 8 bases at V and 4 bases at J, with 6 bases between the two ends. Written as DNA, the CDR3 is TGTGCCAGCGACAGATACAATGAGCAGTTCTTC. The encoded protein is CASDRYNEQFF.

This chain uses TRBV27 with TRBJ2-5; D is unclear. The V gene lost 7 bases and the J gene lost 0 bases, with 3 bases spanning the gap. Germline V gene lookup returns CDR1 MNHEY and CDR2 SMNVEV (reference sequence). The CDR3 totals 11 residues. The CDR3, as DNA: TGTGCCAGCACCGACCAAGAGACCCAGTACTTC. As protein: CASTDQETQYF.

This clone occurred once. V gene TRBV7-3 combines with J gene TRBJ2-2; perhaps TRBD1 as D (5 bases). V dropped 0 bases and J dropped 1 base, with 9 bases sitting between them. The CDR3 covers 16 residues. Germline loops: CDR1 SGHTA, CDR2 FQGTGA. In DNA, the CDR3 is TGTGCCAGCAGCTTAACGGCAGGGATGAACACCGGGGAGCTGTTTTTT. Its protein product is CASSLTAGMNTGELFF.